This TCR beta chain came from a study of neurological immune-mediated disorders. Many counts were recorded for this clonotype. TCRdb reanalysed the 5' RACE reads using MiXCR and keeps one entry per CDR3 protein. The data show roughly 24,000 distinct CDR3 sequences, with about 13% seen just once and less than 15% held by the top ten. Germline CDR1 reads SGHDT; CDR2 reads YYEEEE. With 2 bases removed from V and 2 bases from J, the gap between germline ends came to 12 bases. The length of the CDR3 is 15 residues. The receptor comes from a woman in her sixties with HTLV-1-associated myelopathy (HAM/TSP). The J gene is TRBJ2-3, the V gene TRBV5-6; perhaps TRBD1 as D (6 bases). Sequenced material: PBMCs. The CDR3 is CASSFGTGPTDTQYF. The CDR3 nucleotides read TGTGCCAGCAGCTTTGGCACAGGGCCCACAGATACGCAGTATTTT.